This T cell receptor (beta chain) emerged from a study of T-cell reconstitution after alpha-beta-depleted transplantation in children. Study-wide results and caveats: Most T-cell counts and diversity one year after the transplant came from T cells that were newly produced. Some patients owed their high day-60 TCRbeta diversity to surviving recipient T cells and thymic progenitors.

This clonotype occurred a few times. The antigen remains unidentified. For TCRbeta, the library was prepared with unique molecular identifiers. TCRdb passed the PCR reads through MiXCR, listing each CDR3 protein once. The profile shows just over 950,000 distinct CDR3 sequences, about 29% of them singletons. Germline CDR1 SGHRS, CDR2 YFSETQ. The junction had 7 bases not matched to a gene; V was cut back by 5 bases and J by 8 bases. The CDR3 loop spans 12 amino acids. The chain combines TRBV5-1 with TRBJ2-7; 7 nucleotides align to TRBD2. Material: PBMCs, mostly from graft donor cells, obtained 360 days after TCRalphabeta/CD19-depleted stem cell transplant. This clonotype was sampled from a boy younger than two who had a stem cell transplant for SCID, so the T cells may come from the graft donor. In nucleotides, the CDR3 is TGCGCCAGCAGGGGGGAGGGTTGGAAGCAGTACTTC. Its protein is CASRGEGWKQYF.